These 7 T cell receptor beta chains were all obtained from the same sample, sequenced in a study of graft-versus-host responses after intestinal transplantation. The antigens for these receptors are not known. Produced via immunoSEQ multiplex PCR; TCRdb's table is partial and in-frame only. Among roughly 89,000 clones, 91% were seen once, and the ten largest hold less than 0.1%. Sequences were derived from unstimulated CD4+ T cells sorted from spleen or lymph node cells, sampled before intestinal transplant. Source of these receptors: a human donor who received an intestinal transplant.

The chain uses TRBV2 and TRBJ1-2; TRBD1 is a possible D gene (6 bases). The CDR3 consists of 13 residues. In germline, CDR1 is SNHLY, CDR2 FYNNEI. V dropped 4 bases and J dropped 3 bases, with 9 bases sitting between them. In DNA, the CDR3 is TGTGCCAGCAGTGGACAGGCCGACTATGGCTACACCTTC. This encodes CASSGQADYGYTF.

The rearrangement joins TRBV10-3 to TRBJ1-4; D remains unclear. Germline V gives CDR1 ENHRY, CDR2 SYGVKD. CDR3 length: 12 residues. With 5 bases removed from V and 8 bases from J, the gap between germline ends came to 9 bases. The chain's CDR3 is CAISQQREKLFF. CDR3 coding DNA: TGTGCCATCAGTCAGCAGAGGGAAAAACTGTTTTTT.

V and J are TRBV7-2 and TRBJ2-7; 13 positions match TRBD2. With 1 base clipped from V and 2 bases from J, the junction kept 8 bases outside the gene matches. This CDR3 contains 18 residues. From germline, CDR1 is SGHTA and CDR2 FQGNSA. In DNA, the CDR3 is TGTGCCAGCAGCTTAGAACCCCTACTAGCGGGGGGGGCCTACGAGCAGTACTTC. It specifies CASSLEPLLAGGAYEQYF.

The CDR3 reads CASSTIRLGEPYNEQFF. The CDR3 nucleotides read TGTGCCAGCAGTACTATTCGACTAGGGGAACCCTACAATGAGCAGTTCTTC. The rearrangement links TRBV27 to TRBJ2-1; D perhaps matches TRBD2 (6 bases). With 5 bases removed from V and 2 bases from J, the gap between germline ends came to 19 bases. The CDR3 length is 17 residues. The germline CDR1 and CDR2 sequences are MNHEY and SMNVEV (reference sequence).

The chain recombines TRBV4-3 with TRBJ1-6, with D perhaps TRBD1 (6 bases). Trimming stripped 0 bases from V and 7 bases from J, with 16 bases between. The germline V gene has CDR1 LGHNA and CDR2 YSLEER. The CDR3 contains 17 residues. The CDR3 region has the DNA TGCGCCAGCAGCCAAGATCTGGGGCAGGGGCAAAATTCACCCCTCCACTTT. This gives the protein CASSQDLGQGQNSPLHF.

This clone has only a few counts. J is TRBJ1-1 and V is TRBV10-3; TRBD1 is a possible D gene (5 bases). V was clipped by 7 bases and J by 4 bases, with 13 bases between them. The germline V gene encodes CDR1 ENHRY and CDR2 SYGVKD. This CDR3 has 13 amino acids. In DNA, the CDR3 is TGTGCCATCACATCCAGGGTCGGCACTGAAGCTTTCTTT. It is translated as CAITSRVGTEAFF.

This sequence joins TRBV19 and TRBJ2-1, with 7 bases that match TRBD2. V lost 1 base and J lost 13; bases outside the gene matches: 1. The CDR3 spans 11 residues. CDR1 is LNHDA and CDR2 is SQIVND in the germline V gene (reference sequence). CDR3 bases: TGTGCCAGTAGTATAGGGGACTACCAGTTCTTC. The encoded protein is CASSIGDYQFF.